This TCR beta chain was documented in a study of STAT5B mutations in CD4+ large granular lymphocyte leukemia. Whole-study findings and limits: Patient CD4-sorted repertoires looked more clonal than healthy CD4+ repertoires, even without putative leukemic clones. 8/27 top patient clones versus 2/35 control clones were TRBV06-family. No patients shared main leukemic clonotypes, though roughly 27% appeared at low frequency elsewhere.

V lost 6 bases and J lost 6; bases outside the gene matches: 7. Germline V gene lookup returns CDR1 MNHNY and CDR2 SVGAGI (reference sequence). The CDR3 is made up of 15 amino acids. Worth noting for this clone: The antigen is undetermined.

Controls came from buffy coats of healthy blood donors. Assay: immunoSEQ multiplex PCR; the TCRdb copy retains only in-frame clones and omits some. The sample has under 25,000 clones, about two thirds seen once. Sample: CD4+ T cells from blood buffy coats. This clonotype originated in a human donor in good health. V usage is TRBV6-6 and J usage is TRBJ2-2; 10 positions agree with TRBD1. The CDR3: CASSPSGTGAGELFF. As DNA, the CDR3 is TGTGCCAGCAGCCCCTCCGGGACAGGGGCCGGGGAGCTGTTTTTT.